This entry is about one TCR beta chain. Its antigen is as yet unknown. Bulk CD8+ and CD4+ cells came from magnetic negative isolation; CD8+ TEMRA by FACS. V was clipped by 8 bases and J by 5 bases, with 18 bases between them. Germline lookup yields CDR1 LNHDA and CDR2 SQIVND (reference sequence). There are 14 residues in the CDR3. The source of the sample is a study of CD8 T cells in Susac syndrome. A quantity of roughly 0.5 to 1 ug RNA underwent reverse transcription using random hexamers. Using its own MiXCR run on the immunoSEQ multiplex PCR reads, TCRdb lists one record per CDR3 protein. The sample has about 290,000 distinct CDR3 sequences, approximately 91% seen once. General study findings and limits: An acknowledgment was made by the study that its TCR sequencing and HLA analysis involved relatively few individuals.

This TCR was recovered from a human donor with multiple sclerosis. Material: CD8+ T cells from PBMCs. The chain has TRBV19 and TRBJ1-1; D remains unclear. The CDR3 loop reads CASADGGRQTEAFF. The CDR3 region has the DNA TGTGCCAGTGCCGACGGCGGACGTCAGACTGAAGCTTTCTTT.